This TCR beta chain appears in the sequencing data of a study of shared clonotypes between healthy human individuals. The CDR3 sequence is 15 residues long. Germline trimming cut 0 bases from V and 3 bases from J; bases unmatched to any gene: 2. Germline CDR1 is SGHRS and CDR2 is YFSETQ. Profiled with immunoSEQ multiplex PCR; TCRdb holds only in-frame clones, not every one. The table shows 650,000 to 750,000 clones, with 72% occurring only once. The chain links TRBV5-1 to TRBJ2-2; 7 bases are a match to TRBD1. The source is a woman aged 30 to 39 in good health. The sequenced sample was memory CD4+ T cells sorted from blood. Subset reported: CD45RA-negative fraction. CDR3 sequence reads: CASSLAGTDTGELFF. The CDR3 DNA reads as TGCGCCAGCAGCTTGGCAGGGACAGACACCGGGGAGCTGTTTTTT.